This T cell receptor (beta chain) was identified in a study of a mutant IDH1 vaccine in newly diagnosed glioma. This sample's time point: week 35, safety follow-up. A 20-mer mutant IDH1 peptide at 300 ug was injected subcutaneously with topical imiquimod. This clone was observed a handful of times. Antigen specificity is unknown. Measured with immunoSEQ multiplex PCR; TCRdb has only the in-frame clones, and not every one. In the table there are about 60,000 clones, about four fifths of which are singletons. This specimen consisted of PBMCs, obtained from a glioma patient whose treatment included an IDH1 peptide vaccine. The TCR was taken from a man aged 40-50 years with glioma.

DNA for the CDR3: TGTGCCAGCAGTTTATCGTTGAACTATGGCTACACCTTC. Its protein is CASSLSLNYGYTF. V gene TRBV27 combines with J gene TRBJ1-2, with D uncertain. V lost 0 bases, J lost 2 bases, and 4 bases lay in between. There are 13 residues in the CDR3. The germline gives CDR1 MNHEY, CDR2 SMNVEV (reference sequence).